A few counts support the clone carrying this TCR beta chain. Its antigen is unidentified. CDR3 length equals 15 residues. V dropped 6 bases and J dropped 0; count of bases not matched to a gene: 8. CDR1 and CDR2 from the germline V gene are MDHEN and SYDVKM. TCRdb ran MiXCR on the 5' RACE reads and lists one entry per CDR3 protein. The top ten clones hold 0.27% of a sample with roughly 1.6 million distinct CDR3 sequences, about 32% of them seen once. The data were taken from a study of identical twins. Whole-study results and caveats: Twins showed weaker excess sharing in their beta out-of-frame sequences.

The TCR originated in a newborn girl in good health. Sequences were obtained from cord blood. V gene TRBV28 combines with J gene TRBJ2-7; the match to TRBD2 covers 7 bases. The CDR3 sequence: CASSREASGSYEQYF. The CDR3 region has the DNA TGTGCCAGCAGCCGCGAAGCTAGCGGCTCCTACGAGCAGTACTTC.